These T cell receptor beta chains were read from a single sample in a study of OX40 agonist ivuxolimab in advanced cancers. Sequencing was performed with immunoSEQ multiplex PCR; in TCRdb, only in-frame clones are kept and a portion is missing. The sample includes roughly 100,000 clones, approximately 87% of them seen just once. Material: CD4+ or CD8+ T cells sorted from blood, obtained in a trial of the OX40 agonist ivuxolimab. The receptors were gathered from an adult with an advanced solid tumor such as melanoma, head and neck, liver or kidney cancer. Both conserved end residues are part of each CDR3. The order of the fields is CDR3 length, J gene, D gene, V gene, CDR3 DNA, CDR3 protein. The D gene is left open where the match is weak.

CDR3 length: 16
J gene: TRBJ2-1
D gene: TRBD2
V gene: TRBV5-1
CDR3 DNA: TGCGCCAGCAGCTTGCGGGTTAGCGGGACCTACAATGAGCAGTTCTTC
CDR3 protein: CASSLRVSGTYNEQFF

CDR3 length: 13
J gene: TRBJ1-1
D gene: NA
V gene: TRBV7-9
CDR3 DNA: TGTGCCAGCAGCTTAGTGGGGAACACTGAAGCTTTCTTT
CDR3 protein: CASSLVGNTEAFF

CDR3 length: 13
J gene: TRBJ1-1
D gene: NA
V gene: TRBV6-5
CDR3 DNA: TGTGCCAGCAGTACCTTAGGGGCGGGTGAAGCTTTCTTT
CDR3 protein: CASSTLGAGEAFF

CDR3 length: 15
J gene: TRBJ2-1
D gene: NA
V gene: TRBV29-1
CDR3 DNA: TGCAGCGTTGAGGAGAGGGCGAAGTCCTACAATGAGCAGTTCTTC
CDR3 protein: CSVEERAKSYNEQFF

CDR3 length: 15
J gene: TRBJ1-1
D gene: NA
V gene: TRBV19
CDR3 DNA: TGTGCCAGTACCCTCCGGGGTGGGGCTACCACTGAAGCTTTCTTT
CDR3 protein: CASTLRGGATTEAFF

CDR3 length: 12
J gene: TRBJ1-2
D gene: NA
V gene: TRBV7-9
CDR3 DNA: TGTGCCAGCAGCTTAGAAAACGAGGGCTACACCTTC
CDR3 protein: CASSLENEGYTF

CDR3 length: 14
J gene: TRBJ1-2
D gene: TRBD1
V gene: TRBV27
CDR3 DNA: TGTGCCAGCAGTTTCTCAGGGGGGGCGGGTGGCTACACCTTC
CDR3 protein: CASSFSGGAGGYTF

CDR3 length: 15
J gene: TRBJ2-7
D gene: TRBD1
V gene: TRBV9
CDR3 DNA: TGTGCCAGCAGCGTAGGGGGACAGGGGATTTACGAGCAGTACTTC
CDR3 protein: CASSVGGQGIYEQYF

CDR3 length: 13
J gene: TRBJ2-5
D gene: NA
V gene: TRBV6-5
CDR3 DNA: TGTGCCAGCAGTTCCGAACATGGAGAGACCCAGTACTTC
CDR3 protein: CASSSEHGETQYF

CDR3 length: 13
J gene: TRBJ1-5
D gene: NA
V gene: TRBV30
CDR3 DNA: TGTGCCTGGAGTGTGAGGGGTAGGCAGCCCCAGCATTTT
CDR3 protein: CAWSVRGRQPQHF

CDR3 length: 14
J gene: TRBJ2-5
D gene: NA
V gene: TRBV13
CDR3 DNA: TGTGCCAGCAGCTTAGGGAGGACAGAAGAGACCCAGTACTTC
CDR3 protein: CASSLGRTEETQYF

CDR3 length: 16
J gene: TRBJ2-1
D gene: TRBD2
V gene: TRBV19
CDR3 DNA: TGTGCCAGTACCGACGGACTAGCGGGAGATAAAAATGAGCAGTTCTTC
CDR3 protein: CASTDGLAGDKNEQFF

CDR3 length: 15
J gene: TRBJ2-7
D gene: TRBD2
V gene: TRBV4-2
CDR3 DNA: TGTGCCAGCAGCCAACGGACTAGCGGCCCAAGGGAGCAGTACTTC
CDR3 protein: CASSQRTSGPREQYF